These 27 T cell receptor beta chains originate from one sample sequenced in a study of beta chain features in type 1 diabetes. Every bit of the isolated RNA underwent reverse transcription, so sequencing read expressed TCRB transcripts. Clones were sequenced by immunoSEQ multiplex PCR, and TCRdb holds only the in-frame ones, with some missing. The repertoire consists of fewer than 20,000 clones, with approximately 45% occurring once and the leading ten covering 0.45% to 0.65%. Sequences were obtained from stem cell memory CD4+ T cells from blood. The receptor set was obtained from a woman aged 40 to 50 in good health.

This clone was seen a few times. The CDR3: CASSPAVARVQPQHF. The CDR3 DNA reads as TGTGCCAGCTCACCAGCGGTAGCTCGCGTTCAGCCCCAGCATTTT. The V call is TRBV18, the J call TRBJ1-5; D not resolved. V dropped 2 bases and J dropped 6 bases, with 14 bases sitting between them. This CDR3 is built from 15 residues. The germline CDR1 and CDR2 sequences are KGHSH and LQKENI.

This clone has just a few counts. The V gene is TRBV14, the J gene TRBJ1-3; 7 nucleotides line up with TRBD1. The CDR3 totals 17 residues. Germline V CDR1 and CDR2: SGHDN, FVKESK. The V segment lost 2 bases and the J segment 0 bases; nucleotides outside the gene matches: 7. In DNA form, the CDR3 reads TGTGCCAGCAGCCAACGGGACAGACAATACTCTGGAAACACCATATATTTT. Translated: CASSQRDRQYSGNTIYF.

This clone was seen more than once but under ten times. V and J are TRBV6-6 and TRBJ2-2, with a possible D match to TRBD1 (5 bases). Trimming took 11 bases from V and 2 from J, leaving 12 bases between them. From germline, CDR1 is MNHNY and CDR2 SVGAGI (reference sequence). The CDR3 is made up of 13 amino acids. CDR3 nucleotide sequence: TGTGCCGCGGTGCAGGGTAACACCGGGGAGCTGTTTTTT. Protein sequence: CAAVQGNTGELFF.

This clone was seen a few times. CDR3 in amino acids: CASSEGGVGTGLGYTF. The CDR3 nucleotides are TGTGCCAGCAGCGAAGGAGGGGTAGGGACAGGATTGGGCTACACCTTC. The gene calls are TRBV7-2 and TRBJ1-2; 8 positions agree with TRBD1. The CDR3 sequence is 16 residues long. V shed 5 bases and J 8 bases; nucleotides not matched to a gene: 16. Germline V gives CDR1 SGHTA, CDR2 FQGNSA.

This clone was seen a handful of times. The chain combines TRBV10-3 with TRBJ2-1; D possibly corresponds to TRBD2 (5 bases). The germline V gene encodes CDR1 ENHRY and CDR2 SYGVKD. V dropped 7 bases and J dropped 4 bases, with 14 bases sitting between them. The CDR3 has 14 residues. DNA for the CDR3: TGTGCCATCAAAACGGGATTAGGATACAATGAGCAGTTCTTC. As protein: CAIKTGLGYNEQFF.

This sequence joins TRBV6-6 and TRBJ1-5; TRBD1 is a possible D gene (5 bases). Looked up from germline, CDR1 is MNHNY and CDR2 is SVGAGI (reference sequence). CDR3 length: 13 amino acids. The V end lost 6 bases, the J end lost 0 bases, and 6 bases lay between the germline ends. CDR3 protein: CASSTGSNQPQHF. The DNA for the CDR3 is TGTGCCAGCAGCACAGGTAGCAATCAGCCCCAGCATTTT.

This sequence joins TRBV5-1 and TRBJ2-3; 7 positions match TRBD2. The CDR3 loop spans 17 amino acids. V was pared by 1 base and J by 6 bases, with 14 bases of the junction left unmatched. The germline CDR1 and CDR2 sequences are SGHRS and YFSETQ. The CDR3: CASSLREGRSATDTQYF. Written as DNA, the CDR3 is TGCGCCAGCAGCTTGAGGGAGGGCAGAAGCGCAACGGATACGCAGTATTTT.

The chain links TRBV7-9 to TRBJ2-7, with no clear D. The CDR3 length is 12 residues. V lost 4 bases to trimming and J lost 2 bases, with 6 bases between them. Germline loops: CDR1 SEHNR, CDR2 FQNEAQ (reference sequence). The CDR3 region has the DNA TGTGCCAGCAGCTGGTCGGCCTACGAGCAGTACTTC. Translating it yields CASSWSAYEQYF.

This clone was recorded a few times. CDR3 protein: CASRTSGQPTPNYGYTF. CDR3 coding DNA: TGTGCCAGTAGAACATCGGGACAGCCTACTCCTAACTATGGCTACACCTTC. J is TRBJ1-2 and V is TRBV19, with 7 bases identical to TRBD1. Looked up from germline, CDR1 is LNHDA and CDR2 is SQIVND (reference sequence). CDR3 length equals 17 residues. The V and J ends lost 6 bases and 0 bases, in that order; junction bases with no gene match: 13.

This rearrangement joins TRBV14 to TRBJ2-2; 7 bases align to TRBD1. This CDR3 spans 17 amino acids. Germline loops: CDR1 SGHDN, CDR2 FVKESK. Trimming cost V 0 bases and J 0 bases; bases outside gene matches: 4. The CDR3: CASSQDDQGANTGELFF. In nucleotides, the CDR3 is TGTGCCAGCAGCCAAGATGACCAGGGGGCGAACACCGGGGAGCTGTTTTTT.

This clone was seen a single time. The chain has TRBV7-6 and TRBJ2-2; 7 nucleotides line up with TRBD1. From germline, CDR1 is SGHVS and CDR2 FNYEAQ. Germline trimming cut 1 base from V and 7 bases from J; bases unmatched to any gene: 6. CDR3 length: 15 residues. The CDR3 sequence: CASSLGGGAVGELFF. CDR3 DNA: TGTGCCAGCAGCTTAGGAGGGGGCGCGGTCGGGGAGCTGTTTTTT.

This clone was counted between two and nine times. This chain joins TRBV19 and TRBJ1-1; tentative D call: TRBD1 (6 bases). CDR3 length: 13 residues. Between the trimmed V and J ends, which lost 8 bases and 11 bases, there was a span of 21 bases. CDR1 and CDR2 from the germline V gene are LNHDA and SQIVND (reference sequence). CDR3 in amino acids: CASPPRVGASAFF. CDR3 DNA: TGTGCCAGTCCACCCCGGGTGGGGGCATCGGCTTTCTTT.

The CDR3 spells CASSPGAGRTDTQYF. CDR3 DNA: TGTGCCAGCAGCCCCGGAGCGGGGAGGACAGATACGCAGTATTTT. The V gene is TRBV6-4, the J gene TRBJ2-3; 7 bases agree with TRBD2. The germline gives CDR1 MRHNA, CDR2 SNTAGT. J lost 3 bases, V lost 6 bases, and 9 bases had no gene match. This CDR3 spans 15 amino acids.

This clone was seen more than once but under ten times. J is TRBJ1-2 and V is TRBV29-1, with D perhaps matching TRBD1 (5 bases). The germline V and J ends were trimmed by 4 bases and 6 bases, with 15 bases remaining between them. This CDR3 region has 13 residues. The germline gives CDR1 SQVTM, CDR2 ANQGSEA. The CDR3 loop reads CSVANDRDDGYTF. The CDR3 nucleotides read TGCAGCGTTGCCAACGACAGAGATGATGGCTACACCTTC.

The chain is built from TRBV4-3 and TRBJ2-5, with 8 bases identical to TRBD1. In germline, CDR1 is LGHNA, CDR2 YSLEER. The CDR3 length is 14 residues. The ends lost 7 bases at V and 4 bases at J; junction bases unmatched: 8. The CDR3 spells CASNPTGGRETQYF. The CDR3 DNA is TGCGCCAGCAACCCAACAGGGGGAAGAGAGACCCAGTACTTC.

This clone has only a few counts. The V call is TRBV27, the J call TRBJ2-1, with 7 nucleotides matching TRBD2. The CDR3 consists of 14 residues. From germline, CDR1 is MNHEY and CDR2 SMNVEV (reference sequence). The V gene end was trimmed by 3 bases and the J gene end by 4 bases; junction bases not matched to a gene: 3. The CDR3 DNA reads as TGTGCCAGCAGTTTGGGACTACCTTACAATGAGCAGTTCTTC. This encodes CASSLGLPYNEQFF.

The chain has TRBV10-3 and TRBJ2-1; 16 bases align to TRBD2. This CDR3 comprises 15 residues. V shed 7 bases, J shed 6 bases, and the junction held 3 bases outside the gene matches. Germline CDR1 reads ENHRY; CDR2 reads SYGVKD. The CDR3 here is CAIIGTSGGVNEQFF. As DNA, the CDR3 is TGTGCCATCATTGGGACTAGCGGGGGGGTCAATGAGCAGTTCTTC.

This clone showed up just a few times. The chain combines TRBV7-8 with TRBJ1-5; unclear D gene. Trimming cost V 2 bases and J 3 bases, with 11 bases left between them. Germline values: CDR1 SGHVS, CDR2 FQNEAQ. This CDR3 contains 15 residues. The CDR3 reads CASSLHLNSNQPQHF. As DNA, the CDR3 is TGTGCCAGCAGCTTACACCTAAACTCCAATCAGCCCCAGCATTTT.

This chain links TRBV5-1 with TRBJ1-2; TRBD1 aligns across 8 bases. CDR3 length: 16 residues. Trimming removed 1 base from V and 3 bases from J; junction bases left unmatched: 8. Germline lookup yields CDR1 SGHRS and CDR2 YFSETQ. CDR3 region: CASSLLINRGDYGYTF. CDR3 DNA: TGCGCCAGCAGCTTGCTTATTAACAGGGGGGACTATGGCTACACCTTC.

By frequency in the sample, this clone is medium-sized (0.01 to 0.1%). The chain recombines TRBV11-2 with TRBJ2-3; TRBD2 aligns across 11 bases. Germline lookup yields CDR1 SGHAT and CDR2 FQNNGV. The CDR3 loop spans 15 amino acids. The V gene end was trimmed by 5 bases and the J gene end by 8 bases; junction bases not matched to a gene: 9. The CDR3 bases are TGTGCCAGCAGCCCACTGGCTAGCGGGGGGTCTACGCAGTATTTT. Protein: CASSPLASGGSTQYF.

The genes are TRBV27 and TRBJ2-3, with unresolved D. This CDR3 contains 12 residues. CDR1 is MNHEY and CDR2 is SMNVEV in the germline V gene (reference sequence). Trimming left V 3 bases short and J 5 bases short, with 6 bases between. The CDR3 nucleotides are TGTGCCAGCAGTTTTAGAAAAGATACGCAGTATTTT. This translates into CASSFRKDTQYF.

J is TRBJ1-1 and V is TRBV18; a possible D gene is TRBD1 (6 bases). Deletions cut 5 bases from V and 3 bases from J, with 16 bases between. Germline-derived CDR1 and CDR2 are KGHSH and LQKENI. The CDR3 totals 15 residues. The CDR3 loop reads CASSSWGGWDTEAFF. In nucleotides, the CDR3 is TGTGCCAGCTCATCGTGGGGGGGCTGGGACACTGAAGCTTTCTTT.

This clone turned up a few times. J is TRBJ1-1 and V is TRBV15, with D perhaps TRBD1 (5 bases). CDR3 size: 17 residues. CDR1 is LNHNV, CDR2 YYDKDF, per germline (reference sequence). V was cut by 0 bases and J by 6 bases, with 20 bases left in between. CDR3 DNA: TGTGCCACCAGCAGAGATCCCCCGGGGGGTTTGGTGCCTGAAGCTTTCTTT. Protein: CATSRDPPGGLVPEAFF.

The gene calls are TRBV28 and TRBJ2-2; a weak D match, TRBD1 (6 bases). The ends were cut back, 4 bases at V and 4 bases at J, with 13 bases in the middle. CDR3 length: 15 amino acids. Germline CDR1 is MDHEN and CDR2 is SYDVKM. CDR3 in amino acids: CASSSPTGATGELFF. The CDR3 region has the DNA TGTGCCAGCAGTTCCCCGACAGGAGCCACCGGGGAGCTGTTTTTT.

This clone was counted only a few times. The rearrangement joins TRBV2 to TRBJ2-1, with 8 bases lining up with TRBD1. The CDR3 consists of 18 residues. Trimming removed 9 bases from V and 4 bases from J; junction bases left unmatched: 20. Per the germline V gene, CDR1 is SNHLY and CDR2 is FYNNEI. The CDR3 region has the DNA TGTGCCAGTTCCAGGGGTAAGCCCGCCGGGACAGGATACAATGAGCAGTTCTTC. This sequence encodes CASSRGKPAGTGYNEQFF.

The chain links TRBV7-2 to TRBJ2-3, with D possibly matching TRBD1 (5 bases). The CDR3 totals 17 residues. The germline V gene encodes CDR1 SGHTA and CDR2 FQGNSA. V was cut by 5 bases and J by 0 bases, with 18 bases left in between. CDR3 loop: CASSPRKGPLSTDTQYF. CDR3 coding DNA: TGTGCCAGCAGCCCCAGAAAGGGGCCTCTGAGCACAGATACGCAGTATTTT.

The CDR3 protein is CSVGSTTNTEAFF. CDR3 bases: TGCAGCGTTGGGAGCACGACCAACACTGAAGCTTTCTTT. The chain employs TRBV29-1 and TRBJ1-1, with unresolved D. The length of the CDR3 is 13 residues. Per germline, CDR1 SQVTM and CDR2 ANQGSEA. V was trimmed by 4 bases and J by 2 bases, leaving 11 bases between them. Full variable domain (missing parts from reference TRBV29-1 and TRBJ1-1): SAVISQKPSRDICQRGTSLTIQCQVDSQVTMMFWYRQQPGQSLTLIATANQGSEATYESGFVIDKFPISRPNLTFSTLTVSNMSPEDSSIYLCSVGSTTNTEAFFGQGTRLTVV.